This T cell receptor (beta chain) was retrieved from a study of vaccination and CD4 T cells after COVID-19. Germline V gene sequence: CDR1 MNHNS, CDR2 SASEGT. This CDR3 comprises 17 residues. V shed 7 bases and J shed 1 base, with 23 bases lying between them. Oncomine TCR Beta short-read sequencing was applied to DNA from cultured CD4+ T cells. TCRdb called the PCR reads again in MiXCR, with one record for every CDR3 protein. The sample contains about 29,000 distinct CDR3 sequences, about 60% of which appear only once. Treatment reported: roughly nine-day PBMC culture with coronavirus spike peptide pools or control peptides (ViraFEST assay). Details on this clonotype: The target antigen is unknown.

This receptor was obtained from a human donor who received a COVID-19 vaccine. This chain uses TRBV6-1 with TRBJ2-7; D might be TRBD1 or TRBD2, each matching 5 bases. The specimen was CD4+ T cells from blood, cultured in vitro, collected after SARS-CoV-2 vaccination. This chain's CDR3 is CASIIGTVTTYSYEQYF. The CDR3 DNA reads TGTGCCAGCATCATAGGGACCGTTACAACTTATTCCTACGAGCAGTACTTC.